The 11 T cell receptor beta chains below were found in one sample sequenced in a study of cytomegalovirus exposure and HLA in healthy donors. Measured with immunoSEQ multiplex PCR; TCRdb has only the in-frame clones, and not every one. The data contain roughly 150,000 clones, about 86% of them singletons. Source material: PBMCs. The receptors shown here come from a woman under 40 in good health and CMV-seronegative.

The rearrangement uses TRBV7-9 and TRBJ1-1; D gene ambiguous. This CDR3 spans 14 amino acids. The germline gives CDR1 SEHNR, CDR2 FQNEAQ (reference sequence). The V gene lost 1 base and the J gene lost 8 bases, with 14 bases spanning the gap. The CDR3 loop is CASSLGQVEQEAFF. Written as DNA, the CDR3 is TGTGCCAGCAGCTTAGGTCAAGTAGAACAGGAAGCTTTCTTT.

This sequence joins TRBV7-2 and TRBJ1-1, with D possibly being TRBD1 (5 bases). CDR3 length: 15 residues. V was shortened by 2 bases and J by 5 bases, with 15 bases between the two germline ends. Per germline, CDR1 SGHTA and CDR2 FQGNSA. CDR3 region: CASSLQARVLTEAFF. As DNA, the CDR3 is TGTGCCAGCAGCTTACAGGCCAGGGTGTTGACTGAAGCTTTCTTT.

This rearrangement joins TRBV4-3 to TRBJ2-7, with D tentatively TRBD1 (5 bases). The CDR3 extends over 17 amino acids. Trimming left V 0 bases short and J 2 bases short, with 17 bases between. Germline CDR1 reads LGHNA; CDR2 reads YSLEER. CDR3 DNA sequence: TGCGCCAGCAGCCAAGATATTGTCAGGGAATCTCCCTACGAGCAGTACTTC. It codes for CASSQDIVRESPYEQYF.

The CDR3, as DNA: TGTGCCAGCAGCCCGACTAGCGGGGGGAAACTAGCCAAAAACATTCAGTACTTC. It translates to CASSPTSGGKLAKNIQYF. The chain has TRBV7-9 and TRBJ2-4; TRBD2 agrees at 13 bases. Germline values: CDR1 SEHNR, CDR2 FQNEAQ (reference sequence). The CDR3 sequence is 18 residues long. V was pared by 5 bases and J by 0 bases, with 7 bases of the junction left unmatched.

The V gene is TRBV7-9, the J gene TRBJ1-1, with no clear D. The CDR3 has 13 residues. The germline V gene has CDR1 SEHNR and CDR2 FQNEAQ (reference sequence). The V and J ends lost 7 bases and 1 base respectively, with 10 bases between them. CDR3: CASKGAKNTEAFF. CDR3 bases: TGTGCCAGCAAGGGAGCAAAGAACACTGAAGCTTTCTTT.

V is TRBV5-1 and J is TRBJ1-4, with D maybe TRBD1 (5 bases). Germline V gives CDR1 SGHRS, CDR2 YFSETQ. The length of the CDR3 is 16 residues. V was trimmed by 0 bases and J by 7 bases, leaving 16 bases between them. CDR3 amino acids: CASSLGQTLMGEKLFF. The CDR3 region has the DNA TGCGCCAGCAGCTTGGGACAGACTTTGATGGGTGAAAAACTGTTTTTT.

The rearrangement joins TRBV2 to TRBJ2-5, with 7 positions matching TRBD1. The J call may be faulty, since TRBJ2-7 better matches the DNA end. The CDR3 totals 17 residues. The germline CDR1 and CDR2 sequences are SNHLY and FYNNEI. CDR3 loop: CASRGTDFDDRQSEQYF. In DNA, the CDR3 is TGTGCCAGCAGGGGGACAGACTTTGATGATAGACAATCCGAGCAGTACTTC.

This clone has just one count. The chain has TRBV2 and TRBJ1-3; 9 nucleotides line up with TRBD1. From germline, CDR1 is SNHLY and CDR2 FYNNEI. The CDR3 extends over 14 amino acids. Trimming cost V 7 bases and J 7 bases; bases outside gene matches: 8. As DNA, the CDR3 is TGTGCCAGCACAAGAAGGACAGGGGCGAACACCATATATTTT. This codes for CASTRRTGANTIYF.

This clone is a singleton in its sample. The genes are TRBV6-5 and TRBJ1-4; TRBD1 matches 8 bases. The CDR3 covers 14 residues. J was trimmed by 8 bases and V by 6 bases; bases with no gene match: 8. Germline V lookup: CDR1 MNHEY, CDR2 SVGAGI. The chain's CDR3 is CASRATGGGEKLFF. CDR3 DNA: TGTGCCAGCAGGGCTACAGGGGGAGGAGAAAAACTGTTTTTT.

V and J are TRBV7-2 and TRBJ2-7, with 8 nucleotides matching TRBD1. The CDR3 consists of 16 residues. Trimming cost V 0 bases and J 5 bases; bases outside gene matches: 9. Germline CDR1 and CDR2: SGHTA and FQGNSA. CDR3 coding DNA: TGTGCCAGCAGCTTAGCGCGGGCAGGGGGCGTGAACGAGCAGTACTTC. It yields the protein CASSLARAGGVNEQYF.

The chain is built from TRBV2 and TRBJ2-1, with 10 bases that match TRBD1. This CDR3 contains 14 residues. The J segment lost 3 bases and the V segment lost 7 bases, leaving 3 bases of the junction unmatched. Per germline, CDR1 SNHLY and CDR2 FYNNEI. The DNA for the CDR3 is TGTGCCAGCACAGGGACAGGGGTCTACAATGAGCAGTTCTTC. Its protein is CASTGTGVYNEQFF.